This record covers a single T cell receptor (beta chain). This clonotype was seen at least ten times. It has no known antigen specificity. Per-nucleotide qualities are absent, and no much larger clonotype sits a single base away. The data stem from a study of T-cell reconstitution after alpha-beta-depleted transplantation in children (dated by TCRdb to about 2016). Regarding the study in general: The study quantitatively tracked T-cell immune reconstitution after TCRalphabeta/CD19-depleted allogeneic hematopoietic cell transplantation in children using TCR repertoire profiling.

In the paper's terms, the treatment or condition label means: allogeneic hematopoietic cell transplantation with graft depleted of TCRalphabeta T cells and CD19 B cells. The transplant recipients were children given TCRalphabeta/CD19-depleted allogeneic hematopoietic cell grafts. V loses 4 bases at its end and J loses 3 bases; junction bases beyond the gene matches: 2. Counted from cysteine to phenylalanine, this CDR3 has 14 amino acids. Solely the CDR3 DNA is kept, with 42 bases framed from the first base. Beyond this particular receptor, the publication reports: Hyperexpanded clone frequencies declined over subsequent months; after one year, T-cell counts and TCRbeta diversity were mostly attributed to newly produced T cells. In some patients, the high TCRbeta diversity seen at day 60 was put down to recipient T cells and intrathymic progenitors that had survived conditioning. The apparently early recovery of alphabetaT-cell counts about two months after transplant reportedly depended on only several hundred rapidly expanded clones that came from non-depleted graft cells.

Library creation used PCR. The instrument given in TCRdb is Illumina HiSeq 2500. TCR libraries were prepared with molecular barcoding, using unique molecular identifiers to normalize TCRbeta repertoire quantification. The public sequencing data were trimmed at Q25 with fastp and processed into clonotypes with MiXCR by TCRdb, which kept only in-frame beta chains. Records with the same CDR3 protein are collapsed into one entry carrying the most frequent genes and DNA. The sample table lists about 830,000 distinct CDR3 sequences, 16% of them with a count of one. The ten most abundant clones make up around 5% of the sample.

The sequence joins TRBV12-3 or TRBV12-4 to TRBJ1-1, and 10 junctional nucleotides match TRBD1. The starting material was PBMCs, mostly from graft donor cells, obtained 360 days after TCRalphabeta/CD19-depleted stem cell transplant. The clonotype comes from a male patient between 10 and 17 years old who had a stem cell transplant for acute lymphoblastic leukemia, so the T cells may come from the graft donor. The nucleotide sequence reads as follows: TGTGCCAGCAGTTCCGGACAGGGGGACACTGAAGCTTTCTTT. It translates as CASSSGQGDTEAFF.